Following are 6 T cell receptor beta chains from one sample sequenced in a study of T cell repertoires in cytomegalovirus infection. TCRdb called the reads again in MiXCR, with one record for every CDR3 protein. The sample lists about 490,000 distinct CDR3 sequences; approximately 16% were seen once. Material: CD8+ T cells from PBMCs. These receptors were obtained from a human donor in good health (CMV status not recorded). Some clones in this sample may be carry-over from other donors' samples.

This clonotype was counted many times. The chain has TRBV28 and TRBJ1-2, with TRBD1 identical over 8 bases. CDR1 and CDR2 (germline): MDHEN, SYDVKM. V was clipped by 7 bases and J by 10 bases; unmatched bases: 20. The CDR3 runs to 16 residues. The CDR3, as DNA: TGTGCCAGCACTTACGGACAGGGTCCTTCTCCTAGCATCTACACCTTC. This encodes CASTYGQGPSPSIYTF.

The table lists this clonotype with many counts. This chain uses TRBV28 with TRBJ1-5, with D uncertain. The V and J ends lost 6 bases and 1 base respectively, with 13 bases between them. CDR3 size: 15 residues. Germline CDR1 reads MDHEN; CDR2 reads SYDVKM. In DNA, the CDR3 is TGTGCCAGCAGCTTTCTCAGGATGAGCAATCAGCCCCAGCATTTT. It yields the protein CASSFLRMSNQPQHF.

This clonotype was seen more than once but under ten times. This chain connects TRBV6-5 to TRBJ2-7; D unresolved. V dropped 6 bases and J dropped 1 base, with 13 bases sitting between them. This CDR3 spans 14 amino acids. Looked up from germline, CDR1 is MNHEY and CDR2 is SVGAGI. CDR3 bases: TGTGCCAGCAGGGCCTACGGGCCTTCCTACGAGCAGTACTTC. It translates to CASRAYGPSYEQYF.

This clonotype turned up a few times. The V gene is TRBV7-3, the J gene TRBJ2-1; D is possibly TRBD2 (6 bases). V was trimmed by 0 bases and J by 6 bases, leaving 9 bases between them. The CDR3 has 14 residues. Germline V CDR1 and CDR2: SGHTA, FQGTGA. The CDR3 is CASSLTGSGNEQFF. In nucleotides, the CDR3 is TGTGCCAGCAGCTTAACGGGTAGCGGCAATGAGCAGTTCTTC. Together with reference TRBV7-3 and TRBJ2-1, the CDR3 gives the full variable domain: GAGVSQTPSNKVTEKGKYVELRCDPISGHTALYWYRQSLGQGPEFLIYFQGTGAADDSGLPNDRFFAVRPEGSVSTLKIQRTERGDSAVYLCASSLTGSGNEQFFGPGTRLTVL.

About this clonotype: Germline is not matched at one junction end, which may reflect a read error. The chain uses TRBV4-1 and TRBJ2-1, with 7 bases fitting TRBD2. The germline V gene encodes CDR1 MGHRA and CDR2 YSYEKL. There are 14 residues in the CDR3. CDR3 sequence: CASSQTGGGNEQFF. CDR3 nucleotides: TGTGCCAGCAGCCAAACGGGGGGAGGTAATGAGCAGTTCTTC.

This clonotype has only a few counts. The chain couples TRBV7-9 to TRBJ1-1, with D perhaps matching TRBD1 (5 bases). CDR1 and CDR2 from the germline V gene are SEHNR and FQNEAQ (reference sequence). The CDR3 is made up of 15 amino acids. V lost 5 bases, J lost 11 bases, and 24 bases lay in between. CDR3 loop: CASSPPQTARVRAFF. The CDR3 DNA is TGTGCCAGCAGCCCCCCCCAGACAGCGCGCGTTAGGGCTTTCTTT.